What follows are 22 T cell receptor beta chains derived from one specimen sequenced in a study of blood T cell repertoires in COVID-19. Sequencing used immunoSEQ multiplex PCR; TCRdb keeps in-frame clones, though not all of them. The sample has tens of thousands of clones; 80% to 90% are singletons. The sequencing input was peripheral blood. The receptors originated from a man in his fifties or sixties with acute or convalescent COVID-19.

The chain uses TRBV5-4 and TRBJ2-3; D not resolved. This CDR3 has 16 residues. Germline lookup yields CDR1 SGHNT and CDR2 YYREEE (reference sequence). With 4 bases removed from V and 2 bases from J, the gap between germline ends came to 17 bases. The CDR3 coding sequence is TGTGCCAGCAGCCCCACCTCGAGCACAGTCACAGATACGCAGTATTTT. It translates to CASSPTSSTVTDTQYF. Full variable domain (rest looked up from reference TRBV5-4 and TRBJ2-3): ETGVTQSPTHLIKTRGQQVTLRCSSQSGHNTVSWYQQALGQGPQFIFQYYREEENGRGNFPPRFSGLQFPNYSSELNVNALELDDSALYLCASSPTSSTVTDTQYFGPGTRLTVL.

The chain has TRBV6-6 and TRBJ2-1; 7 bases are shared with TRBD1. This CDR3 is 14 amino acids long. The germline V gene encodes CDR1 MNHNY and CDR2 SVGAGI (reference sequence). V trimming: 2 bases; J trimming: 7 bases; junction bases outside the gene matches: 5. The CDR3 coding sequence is TGTGCCAGCAGTTACCCTGCAGGGGGTAATGAGCAGTTCTTC. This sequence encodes CASSYPAGGNEQFF.

CDR3 loop: CASSGQGVVWEKLFF. CDR3 coding DNA: TGTGCCAGCAGTGGGCAGGGGGTGGTCTGGGAAAAACTGTTTTTT. The genes are TRBV28 and TRBJ1-4; 7 bases fit TRBD1. Trimming removed 5 bases from V and 8 bases from J; junction bases left unmatched: 11. The V gene's germline CDR1 is MDHEN and CDR2 SYDVKM. CDR3 size: 15 residues.

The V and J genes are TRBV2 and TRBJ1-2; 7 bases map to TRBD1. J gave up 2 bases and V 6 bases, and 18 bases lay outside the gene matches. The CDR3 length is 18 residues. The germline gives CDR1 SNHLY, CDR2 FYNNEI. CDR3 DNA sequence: TGTGCCAGCAGAGGACCCGGGACAGACAAATCTCCCAACTATGGCTACACCTTC. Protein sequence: CASRGPGTDKSPNYGYTF.

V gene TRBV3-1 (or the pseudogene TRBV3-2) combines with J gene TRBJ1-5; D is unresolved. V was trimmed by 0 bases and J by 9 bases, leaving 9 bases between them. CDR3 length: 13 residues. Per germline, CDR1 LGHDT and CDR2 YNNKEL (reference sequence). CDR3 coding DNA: TGTGCCAGCAGCCAAGACCGGCTAGGGCCCCAGCATTTT. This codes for CASSQDRLGPQHF.

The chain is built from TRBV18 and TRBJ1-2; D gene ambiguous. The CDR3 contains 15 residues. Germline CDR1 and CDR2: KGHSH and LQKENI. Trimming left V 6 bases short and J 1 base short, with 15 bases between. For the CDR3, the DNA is TGTGCCAGCTCGCCCAAAGGTGGAGGTAACTATGGCTACACCTTC. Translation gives CASSPKGGGNYGYTF.

The CDR3 protein is CASGPSGGRLQETQYF. CDR3 coding DNA: TGTGCCAGCGGGCCTAGCGGGGGCCGGCTCCAAGAGACCCAGTACTTC. This sequence joins TRBV19 and TRBJ2-5; TRBD2 aligns across 10 bases. J was trimmed by 1 base and V by 9 bases; bases with no gene match: 11. CDR1 is LNHDA, CDR2 SQIVND, per germline (reference sequence). The CDR3 length is 16 residues. Full variable domain (remainder filled in from reference TRBV19 and TRBJ2-5): DGGITQSPKYLFRKEGQNVTLSCEQNLNHDAMYWYRQDPGQGLRLIYYSQIVNDFQKGDIAEGYSVSREKKESFPLTVTSAQKNPTAFYLCASGPSGGRLQETQYFGPGTRLLVL.

CDR3 loop: CASSSGTGSTGELFF. The CDR3 coding sequence is TGCGCCAGCAGCTCCGGAACGGGAAGTACCGGGGAGCTGTTTTTT. The rearrangement joins TRBV5-1 to TRBJ2-2, with D possibly matching TRBD2 (5 bases). CDR1 and CDR2 (germline): SGHRS, YFSETQ. This CDR3 comprises 15 residues. V lost 3 bases and J 5 bases, leaving 14 bases between the germline ends.

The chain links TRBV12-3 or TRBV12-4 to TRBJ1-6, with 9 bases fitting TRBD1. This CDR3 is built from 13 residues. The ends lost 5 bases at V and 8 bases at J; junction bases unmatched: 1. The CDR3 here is CASSRDRDSPLHF. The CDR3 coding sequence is TGTGCCAGCAGTAGGGACAGGGATTCACCCCTCCACTTT.

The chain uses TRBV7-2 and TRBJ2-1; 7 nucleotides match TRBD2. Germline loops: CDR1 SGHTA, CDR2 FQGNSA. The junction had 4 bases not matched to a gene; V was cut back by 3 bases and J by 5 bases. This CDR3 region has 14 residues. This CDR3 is CASSFVAGDNEQFF. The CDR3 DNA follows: TGTGCCAGCAGCTTCGTAGCGGGTGACAATGAGCAGTTCTTC.

The CDR3 spells CASSSLTGELFF. In DNA, the CDR3 is TGTGCCAGCTCATCGTTGACCGGGGAGCTGTTTTTT. V gene TRBV18 combines with J gene TRBJ2-2, with D uncertain. The CDR3 has 12 amino acids. Trimming pared 5 bases from V and 5 bases from J, leaving 6 bases between. Germline loops: CDR1 KGHSH, CDR2 LQKENI.

CDR3 in DNA: TGTGCCAGCAGCCAACCCCCGGGACAGGGGGAAGATACGCAGTATTTT. Amino acid sequence: CASSQPPGQGEDTQYF. The genes are TRBV3-1 (or the pseudogene TRBV3-2) and TRBJ2-3; 11 nucleotides match TRBD1. The junction had 6 bases not matched to a gene; V was cut back by 2 bases and J by 5 bases. The CDR3 extends over 16 amino acids. Germline V CDR1 and CDR2: LGHDT, YNNKEL (reference sequence).

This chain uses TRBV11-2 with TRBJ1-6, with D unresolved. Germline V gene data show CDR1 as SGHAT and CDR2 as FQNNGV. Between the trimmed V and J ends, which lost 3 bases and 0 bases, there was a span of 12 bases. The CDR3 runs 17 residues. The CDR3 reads CASSLNRGSSYNSPLHF. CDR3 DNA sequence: TGTGCCAGCAGCTTGAATCGGGGAAGCTCCTATAATTCACCCCTCCACTTT.

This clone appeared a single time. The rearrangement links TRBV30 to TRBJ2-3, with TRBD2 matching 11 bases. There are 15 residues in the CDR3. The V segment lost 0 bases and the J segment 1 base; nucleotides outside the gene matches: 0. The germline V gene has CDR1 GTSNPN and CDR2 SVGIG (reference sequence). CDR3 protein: CAWSVLAGGTDTQYF. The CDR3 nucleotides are TGTGCCTGGAGTGTACTAGCGGGGGGCACAGATACGCAGTATTTT.

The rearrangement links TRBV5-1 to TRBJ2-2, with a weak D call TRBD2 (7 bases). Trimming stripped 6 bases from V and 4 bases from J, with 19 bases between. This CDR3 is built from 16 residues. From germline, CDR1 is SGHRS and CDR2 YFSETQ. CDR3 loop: CASTILGGAGTGELFF. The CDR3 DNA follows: TGCGCCAGCACCATTCTTGGGGGGGCCGGCACCGGGGAGCTGTTTTTT.

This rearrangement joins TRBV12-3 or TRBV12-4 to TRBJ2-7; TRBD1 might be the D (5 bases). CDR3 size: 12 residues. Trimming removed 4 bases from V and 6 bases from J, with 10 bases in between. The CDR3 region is CASSSTVGEQYF. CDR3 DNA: TGTGCCAGCAGTTCGACAGTCGGCGAGCAGTACTTC.

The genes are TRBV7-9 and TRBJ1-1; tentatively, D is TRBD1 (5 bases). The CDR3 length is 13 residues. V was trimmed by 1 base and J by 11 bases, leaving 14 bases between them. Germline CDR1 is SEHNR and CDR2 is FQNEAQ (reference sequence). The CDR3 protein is CASSLEEGVWAFF. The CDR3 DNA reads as TGTGCCAGCAGCTTAGAGGAAGGGGTTTGGGCTTTCTTT.

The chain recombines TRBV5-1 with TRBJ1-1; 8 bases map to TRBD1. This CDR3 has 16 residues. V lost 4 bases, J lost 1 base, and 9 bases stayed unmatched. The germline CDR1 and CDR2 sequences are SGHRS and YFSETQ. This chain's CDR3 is CASSLVGTGRNTEAFF. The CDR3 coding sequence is TGCGCCAGCAGCCTTGTGGGGACAGGTAGGAACACTGAAGCTTTCTTT.

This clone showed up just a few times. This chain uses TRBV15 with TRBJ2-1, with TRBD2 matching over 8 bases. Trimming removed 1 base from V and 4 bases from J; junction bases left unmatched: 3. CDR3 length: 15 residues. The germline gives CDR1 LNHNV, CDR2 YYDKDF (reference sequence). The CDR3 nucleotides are TGTGCCACCAGCAGAGCACTAGCGGAATACAATGAGCAGTTCTTC. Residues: CATSRALAEYNEQFF.

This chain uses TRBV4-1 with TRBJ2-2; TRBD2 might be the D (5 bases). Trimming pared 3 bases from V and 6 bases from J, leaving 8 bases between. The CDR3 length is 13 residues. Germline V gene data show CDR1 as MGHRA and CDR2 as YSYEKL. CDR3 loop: CASSQEVAGELFF. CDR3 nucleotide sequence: TGCGCCAGCAGCCAGGAGGTTGCCGGGGAGCTGTTTTTT.

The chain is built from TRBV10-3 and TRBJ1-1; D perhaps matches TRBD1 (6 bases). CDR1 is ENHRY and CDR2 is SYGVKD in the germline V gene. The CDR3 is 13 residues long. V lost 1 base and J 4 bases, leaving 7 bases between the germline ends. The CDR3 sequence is CAISEFRGTEAFF. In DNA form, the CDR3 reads TGTGCCATCAGTGAGTTCAGGGGCACTGAAGCTTTCTTT.

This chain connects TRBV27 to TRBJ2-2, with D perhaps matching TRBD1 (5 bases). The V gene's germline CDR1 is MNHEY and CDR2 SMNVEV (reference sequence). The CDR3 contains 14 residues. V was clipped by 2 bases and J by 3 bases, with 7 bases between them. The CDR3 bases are TGTGCCAGCAGTTTAGCAGGGTACACCGGGGAGCTGTTTTTT. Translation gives CASSLAGYTGELFF.